Following are 24 T cell receptor beta chains from one sample sequenced in a study of T cell clonotyping in hematopoietic cell transplantation. The protocol was immunoSEQ multiplex PCR, while the TCRdb copy is restricted to in-frame clones and leaves out a portion. This repertoire shows more than 55,000 clones, just under 95% found once; its top ten account for around 1.5%. Source material: peripheral blood mononuclear cells. The source of these receptors is a man aged 45-65 years in good health. Some clones in this sample may be carry-over from other donors' samples.

DNA of the CDR3: TGCGCCAGCAGTCAATCAATCAGGGGGGATGCCCCCCTCCACTTT. It yields the protein CASSQSIRGDAPLHF. The chain links TRBV23-1 to TRBJ1-6; TRBD1 agrees at 7 bases. Being an ORF, TRBV23-1 has a function that is uncertain. This CDR3 spans 15 amino acids. J was trimmed by 13 bases and V by 0 bases; bases with no gene match: 9.

This chain links TRBV6-5 with TRBJ1-5; D may be TRBD1 (5 bases). CDR3 size: 14 residues. CDR1 is MNHEY and CDR2 is SVGAGI in the germline V gene. V lost 9 bases and J 1 base, leaving 13 bases between the germline ends. This CDR3 reads CASGGKMSNQPQHF. CDR3 nucleotide sequence: TGTGCCAGTGGGGGGAAGATGAGCAATCAGCCCCAGCATTTT.

The rearrangement uses TRBV19 and TRBJ2-7, with TRBD1 matching over 7 bases. Losses at the gene ends were 3 bases for V and 3 bases for J; bases not matched to a gene: 11. Germline assignment: CDR1 LNHDA and CDR2 SQIVND (reference sequence). This CDR3 is built from 16 residues. The CDR3 DNA is TGTGCCAGTAGTATCTCGGTAGGGGACAGATACTACGAGCAGTACTTC. Translating gives CASSISVGDRYYEQYF.

In its sample, this clone was seen once. The chain employs TRBV28 and TRBJ2-3, with TRBD1 matching over 10 bases. Germline-derived CDR1 and CDR2 are MDHEN and SYDVKM. The V gene end was trimmed by 8 bases and the J gene end by 2 bases; junction bases not matched to a gene: 4. The CDR3 extends over 14 amino acids. CDR3 nucleotides: TGTGCCAGCGGGGACAGGGGTGTCACAGATACGCAGTATTTT. Translated: CASGDRGVTDTQYF.

This sequence joins TRBV5-1 and TRBJ1-1; D uncertain. CDR1 is SGHRS and CDR2 is YFSETQ in the germline V gene. CDR3 length equals 15 residues. The V end was cut by 4 bases, the J end by 6 bases, with 19 bases between. In nucleotides, the CDR3 is TGCGCCAGCAGCAAGGACGGGAAAGGCTCCTCTGAAGCTTTCTTT. This codes for CASSKDGKGSSEAFF.

V and J are TRBV4-1 and TRBJ2-1; TRBD2 matches at 10 bases. The CDR3 has 15 residues. V trimming: 2 bases; J trimming: 8 bases; junction bases outside the gene matches: 6. From germline, CDR1 is MGHRA and CDR2 YSYEKL. As DNA, the CDR3 is TGCGCCAGCAGCCAAACCACTAGCGGGAATCATGAGCAGTTCTTC. Its protein product is CASSQTTSGNHEQFF.

The rearrangement links TRBV7-2 to TRBJ2-7; D unresolved. V lost 1 base to trimming and J lost 1 base, with 11 bases between them. Germline V gene sequence: CDR1 SGHTA, CDR2 FQGNSA. The CDR3 length is 15 residues. CDR3 residues: CASSLGPEKSYEQYF. Here the CDR3 DNA reads TGTGCCAGCAGCTTAGGGCCGGAGAAATCCTACGAGCAGTACTTC. The full variable domain, completed using reference TRBV7-2 and TRBJ2-7, is GAGVSQSPSNKVTEKGKDVELRCDPISGHTALYWYRQSLGQGLEFLIYFQGNSAPDKSGLPSDRFSAERTGGSVSTLTIQRTQQEDSAVYLCASSLGPEKSYEQYFGPGTRLTVT.

CDR3 protein: CASSSDRDGHTF. The CDR3 coding sequence is TGTGCCAGCAGCTCGGACAGGGACGGGCACACCTTC. This chain links TRBV5-6 with TRBJ1-2, with 8 bases lining up with TRBD1. Germline CDR1 SGHDT, CDR2 YYEEEE. The CDR3 has 12 amino acids. Losses at the gene ends were 3 bases for V and 12 bases for J; bases not matched to a gene: 7. Full variable domain (outside the CDR3, taken from reference TRBV5-6 and TRBJ1-2): DAGVTQSPTHLIKTRGQQVTLRCSPKSGHDTVSWYQQALGQGPQFIFQYYEEEERQRGNFPDRFSGHQFPNYSSELNVNALLLGDSALYLCASSSDRDGHTFGSGTRLTVV.

The rearrangement links TRBV29-1 to TRBJ2-7; D unclear. Deletions cut 7 bases from V and 3 bases from J, with 16 bases between. The CDR3 loop spans 13 amino acids. Germline V gene sequence: CDR1 SQVTM, CDR2 ANQGSEA. The CDR3 DNA reads as TGCAGCGCCCGGGTAGGGATGTTCTACGAGCAGTACTTC. Encoded protein: CSARVGMFYEQYF.

The chain carries TRBV7-9 and TRBJ2-3; D gene uncertain. This CDR3 is 14 amino acids long. Between the trimmed V and J ends, which lost 0 bases and 14 bases, there was a span of 18 bases. Germline V gives CDR1 SEHNR, CDR2 FQNEAQ (reference sequence). The CDR3 loop is CASSLALSQTVLYF. CDR3 bases: TGTGCCAGCAGCTTAGCGTTGAGTCAGACGGTTCTGTATTTT.

The chain carries TRBV29-1 and TRBJ2-7, with TRBD2 identical over 9 bases. Looked up from germline, CDR1 is SQVTM and CDR2 is ANQGSEA. J lost 0 bases, V lost 7 bases, and 7 bases had no gene match. This CDR3 is built from 14 residues. CDR3 nucleotides: TGCAGCGCAGTAGCGGGGGCACTCTCCTACGAGCAGTACTTC. Its translation: CSAVAGALSYEQYF.

V usage is TRBV28 and J usage is TRBJ2-7, with 10 bases lining up with TRBD1. Germline CDR1 MDHEN, CDR2 SYDVKM. The CDR3 spans 15 residues. With V trimmed by 6 bases and J by 4 bases, 9 bases remained unmatched. The CDR3 here is CASSRPGQGRYEQYF. The DNA of the CDR3 is TGTGCCAGCAGCAGGCCGGGACAGGGGCGGTACGAGCAGTACTTC.

The rearrangement joins TRBV5-6 to TRBJ2-3, with 11 positions matching TRBD2. CDR1 SGHDT and CDR2 YYEEEE come from the germline V gene. The CDR3 length is 15 residues. The ends lost 3 bases at V and 5 bases at J; junction bases unmatched: 5. CDR3 loop: CASSSPTSGKDTQYF. CDR3 sequence (DNA): TGTGCCAGCAGCTCCCCGACTAGCGGGAAAGATACGCAGTATTTT.

V gene TRBV5-1 combines with J gene TRBJ1-1; no firm D call. Germline CDR1 and CDR2: SGHRS and YFSETQ. V lost 7 bases and J 4 bases, leaving 14 bases between the germline ends. There are 13 residues in the CDR3. The CDR3 region is CASRLDRTTEAFF. The CDR3 region has the DNA TGCGCCAGCCGGTTGGATAGAACCACTGAAGCTTTCTTT.

The V call is TRBV7-9, the J call TRBJ2-2; no clear D. V lost 3 bases and J lost 7, with 12 bases in between. Germline V CDR1 and CDR2: SEHNR, FQNEAQ (reference sequence). The CDR3 has 14 residues. CDR3 sequence: CASSLQELSGELFF. CDR3 DNA: TGTGCCAGCAGCTTGCAGGAATTAAGCGGGGAGCTGTTTTTT.

The chain joins TRBV5-1 to TRBJ1-1; D might be TRBD1 (6 bases). Per germline, CDR1 SGHRS and CDR2 YFSETQ. V lost 3 bases to trimming and J lost 6 bases, with 12 bases between them. The CDR3 length is 13 residues. The CDR3 reads CASSYKGVAEAFF. The CDR3 nucleotides read TGCGCCAGCAGCTACAAGGGGGTTGCTGAAGCTTTCTTT.

The CDR3 region is CASSERQFPEAFF. The DNA of the CDR3 is TGTGCCAGCAGTGAACGACAGTTCCCTGAAGCTTTCTTT. This chain joins TRBV2 and TRBJ1-1; perhaps TRBD1 as D (5 bases). The CDR3 sequence is 13 residues long. V was cut by 2 bases and J by 6 bases, with 10 bases left in between. The germline V gene encodes CDR1 SNHLY and CDR2 FYNNEI. The variable domain in full, with the rest retrieved from reference TRBV2 and TRBJ1-1, is EPEVTQTPSHQVTQMGQEVILRCVPISNHLYFYWYRQILGQKVEFLVSFYNNEISEKSEIFDDQFSVERPDGSNFTLKIRSTKLEDSAMYFCASSERQFPEAFFGQGTRLTVV.

This chain joins TRBV7-6 and TRBJ2-5, with a tentative D call TRBD2 (6 bases). With 5 bases removed from V and 2 bases from J, the gap between germline ends came to 18 bases. CDR1 and CDR2 (germline): SGHVS, FNYEAQ. The CDR3 is 16 residues long. CDR3 loop: CASSPVGLGPQETQYF. The CDR3 DNA reads TGTGCCAGCAGCCCGGTGGGACTGGGACCTCAAGAGACCCAGTACTTC.

This clone was observed once. The rearrangement links TRBV5-1 to TRBJ2-1, with TRBD1 matching over 10 bases. Germline CDR1 is SGHRS and CDR2 is YFSETQ. This CDR3 has 15 residues. Unmatched junction bases numbered 7, after V lost 5 bases and J lost 5 bases. The CDR3 spells CASRPRQGADNEQFF. Here the CDR3 DNA reads TGCGCCAGCAGGCCTAGACAGGGGGCGGACAATGAGCAGTTCTTC.

V and J are TRBV6-1 and TRBJ1-5; D uncertain. Trimming removed 4 bases at V and 5 bases at J, with 15 bases between. Germline assignment: CDR1 MNHNS and CDR2 SASEGT. CDR3 size: 15 residues. This chain's CDR3 is CASSGRMGSDQPQHF. CDR3 DNA sequence: TGTGCCAGCAGTGGCCGCATGGGGAGTGATCAGCCCCAGCATTTT.

The V gene is TRBV25-1, the J gene TRBJ2-7; TRBD1 agrees at 7 bases. V lost 6 bases and J lost 2; bases outside the gene matches: 7. CDR3 length: 14 residues. Germline V gene sequence: CDR1 MGHDK, CDR2 SYGVNS. CDR3 nucleotides: TGTGCCAGCAGCGTTGACAGGGTCCCCTACGAGCAGTACTTC. Residues: CASSVDRVPYEQYF.

The chain employs TRBV7-8 and TRBJ1-6, with D hard to call. Trimming cost V 4 bases and J 3 bases, with 7 bases left between them. Looked up from germline, CDR1 is SGHVS and CDR2 is FQNEAQ. The CDR3 runs to 14 residues. The chain's CDR3 is CASSSRDYNSPLHF. In DNA, the CDR3 is TGTGCCAGCAGCTCCCGGGACTATAATTCACCCCTCCACTTT.

This clone came up once. V and J are TRBV6-5 and TRBJ1-1; no clear D gene. This CDR3 spans 11 amino acids. Trimming cost V 8 bases and J 4 bases, with 8 bases left between them. The germline V gene encodes CDR1 MNHEY and CDR2 SVGAGI. The CDR3: CASHQGTEAFF. The CDR3 DNA follows: TGTGCCAGCCATCAAGGCACTGAAGCTTTCTTT.

The genes are TRBV19 and TRBJ2-7; 12 bases align to TRBD1. This CDR3 has 15 residues. Germline V gene sequence: CDR1 LNHDA, CDR2 SQIVND (reference sequence). Trimming removed 3 bases from V and 1 base from J; junction bases left unmatched: 1. CDR3 bases: TGTGCCAGTAGTATGGGACAGGGGGCATCCTACGAGCAGTACTTC. It codes for CASSMGQGASYEQYF.